These 14 T cell receptor beta chains were all obtained from the same sample, sequenced in a study of blood T cells in healthy people across ages. For the second PCR, which ran for roughly 6 to 12 cycles, a sample-barcoded 5' primer and a J-beta primer mix were used. One entry per CDR3 protein, called by TCRdb with MiXCR from the 5' RACE reads. The table records 1.5 million or so distinct CDR3 sequences, roughly 43% of them present only once. The sample taken for sequencing was blood. Receptor source: a young woman in good health.

This clonotype was observed a handful of times. The chain links TRBV7-9 to TRBJ2-1, with D maybe TRBD2 (6 bases). The germline V gene encodes CDR1 SEHNR and CDR2 FQNEAQ (reference sequence). V was cut by 5 bases and J by 3 bases, with 17 bases left in between. The CDR3 totals 16 residues. For the CDR3, the DNA is TGTGCCAGCAGCCGGCGGACTACTGACGGCTACAATGAGCAGTTCTTC. Amino acids: CASSRRTTDGYNEQFF.

This chain connects TRBV7-2 to TRBJ1-4; TRBD1 aligns across 7 bases. CDR1 and CDR2 (germline): SGHTA, FQGNSA. V shed 2 bases and J 6 bases; nucleotides not matched to a gene: 3. The CDR3 is made up of 14 amino acids. Here the CDR3 DNA reads TGTGCCAGCAGCTTACAGGGGGGGGATGAAAAACTGTTTTTT. This translates into CASSLQGGDEKLFF.

V usage is TRBV29-1 and J usage is TRBJ2-7; weak D call: TRBD1 (6 bases). Near its end, the DNA agrees better with TRBJ2-5, so the J call may be wrong. The CDR3 covers 11 residues. Germline V lookup: CDR1 SQVTM, CDR2 ANQGSEA. The CDR3 DNA follows: TGCAGCGGAACGACAGGAGAGACCCAGTACTTC. Encoded protein: CSGTTGETQYF.

This clonotype was detected only a few times. The chain uses TRBV6-1 and TRBJ1-2, with 9 bases lining up with TRBD1. Germline CDR1 MNHNS, CDR2 SASEGT. This CDR3 is 16 amino acids long. V was pared by 5 bases and J by 4 bases, with 11 bases of the junction left unmatched. The CDR3 nucleotides are TGTGCCAGCAGTCAACCGGGACAGGGCATTGTCTATGGCTACACCTTC. Protein: CASSQPGQGIVYGYTF.

This clonotype has just a few counts. The chain couples TRBV9 to TRBJ2-5; D not certain. The DNA end is a closer match to TRBJ2-7, so the J assignment may be wrong. Germline loops: CDR1 SGDLS, CDR2 YYNGEE. This CDR3 has 14 residues. Here the CDR3 DNA reads TGTGCCAGCGGCCGGCGGCTTTTTCACTACGAGCAGTACTTC. Translating gives CASGRRLFHYEQYF.

This clonotype was picked up a small number of times. The rearrangement uses TRBV28 and TRBJ1-5, with no clear D. CDR3 size: 14 residues. Germline lookup yields CDR1 MDHEN and CDR2 SYDVKM. Between the trimmed V and J ends, which lost 5 bases and 6 bases, there was a span of 14 bases. In DNA, the CDR3 is TGTGCCAGCAGTATCCCGGGTGGAAGTCAGCCCCAGCATTTT. Its protein product is CASSIPGGSQPQHF.

The V and J genes are TRBV20-1 and TRBJ1-2; 10 nucleotides line up with TRBD1. This CDR3 spans 13 amino acids. J gave up 5 bases and V 4 bases, and 4 bases lay outside the gene matches. Germline V gives CDR1 DFQATT, CDR2 SNEGSKA (reference sequence). CDR3 region: CSATPGQGYGYTF. As DNA, the CDR3 is TGCAGTGCTACTCCGGGACAGGGGTATGGCTACACCTTC.

V gene TRBV5-1 combines with J gene TRBJ2-1, with D perhaps TRBD1 (5 bases). The CDR3 extends over 16 amino acids. The V end lost 1 base, the J end lost 4 bases, and 15 bases lay between the germline ends. Germline lookup yields CDR1 SGHRS and CDR2 YFSETQ. CDR3 amino acids: CASSLSQGRPYNEQFF. In DNA form, the CDR3 reads TGCGCCAGCAGCTTGTCTCAGGGCAGGCCGTACAATGAGCAGTTCTTC.

This clonotype was detected a few times. The DNA for the CDR3 is TGTGCCACCAGCAGAGATTTTAAAGATACGCAGTATTTT. Residues: CATSRDFKDTQYF. The chain recombines TRBV15 with TRBJ2-3, with unresolved D. Trimming removed 0 bases from V and 5 bases from J, with 6 bases in between. This CDR3 region has 13 residues. Per germline, CDR1 LNHNV and CDR2 YYDKDF (reference sequence).

This clonotype has ten or more counts. V and J are TRBV29-1 and TRBJ2-5, with a possible D match to TRBD1 (5 bases). CDR1 and CDR2 from the germline V gene are SQVTM and ANQGSEA. CDR3 length equals 13 residues. The V end was cut by 3 bases, the J end by 2 bases, with 10 bases between. Written as DNA, the CDR3 is TGCAGCGTTGATTCGACAGTACAAGAGACCCAGTACTTC. This sequence encodes CSVDSTVQETQYF.

In its sample, this clonotype was seen a few times. The chain combines TRBV7-2 with TRBJ2-3, with 7 nucleotides matching TRBD2. This CDR3 is 16 amino acids long. With 3 bases clipped from V and 0 bases from J, the junction kept 6 bases outside the gene matches. CDR1 and CDR2 (germline): SGHTA, FQGNSA. The CDR3 nucleotides are TGTGCCAGCAGCTTGGGGGGGTACCTAAGCACAGATACGCAGTATTTT. This encodes CASSLGGYLSTDTQYF.

This clonotype was counted only a few times. CDR3 sequence: CSARRLELTYNEQFF. The CDR3 DNA sequence: TGCAGTGCTAGAAGACTGGAACTAACCTACAATGAGCAGTTCTTC. The rearrangement joins TRBV20-1 to TRBJ2-1; D gene ambiguous. The germline CDR1 and CDR2 sequences are DFQATT and SNEGSKA (reference sequence). V was shortened by 2 bases and J by 2 bases, with 13 bases between the two germline ends. CDR3 length: 15 residues.

A few counts support this clonotype. The chain carries TRBV6-6 and TRBJ1-2; the D is unclear. CDR1 and CDR2 from the germline V gene are MNHNY and SVGAGI (reference sequence). There are 14 residues in the CDR3. V lost 4 bases to trimming and J lost 6 bases, with 15 bases between them. The CDR3 DNA follows: TGTGCCAGCAGTTTTGGAGAGCCGTTGGATGGCTACACCTTC. It specifies CASSFGEPLDGYTF.

In this sample, this clonotype turned up a few times. The chain is built from TRBV6-5 and TRBJ2-1; TRBD2 agrees at 13 bases. The CDR3 is 15 amino acids. Germline CDR1 is MNHEY and CDR2 is SVGAGI. Germline trimming cut 7 bases from V and 6 bases from J; bases unmatched to any gene: 6. The CDR3 sequence: CASIRTSGSGNEQFF. CDR3 sequence (DNA): TGTGCCAGCATTCGGACTAGCGGGAGTGGCAATGAGCAGTTCTTC.